These 13 T cell receptor beta chains share one sample of origin, sequenced in a study of T cell responses to AZD1222 COVID-19 vaccine. The repertoire was sequenced with immunoSEQ multiplex PCR; TCRdb's copy has only in-frame clones and lacks some. The data contain tens of thousands of clones, 70% to 90% of them singletons. The source was peripheral blood, collected on day 0 of AZD1222 vaccination. Receptors were obtained from an adult in good health.

This clone turned up a few times. The chain employs TRBV9 and TRBJ2-2; weak D call: TRBD2 (7 bases). The germline V gene has CDR1 SGDLS and CDR2 YYNGEE. The CDR3 spans 18 residues. With 3 bases removed from V and 1 base from J, the gap between germline ends came to 19 bases. CDR3 loop: CASSAVGGGLLNTGELFF. The DNA for the CDR3 is TGTGCCAGCAGCGCCGTAGGAGGGGGACTACTGAACACCGGGGAGCTGTTTTTT.

This clone was counted only a few times. This CDR3 is CASSSQAGAAAFF. The CDR3 bases are TGTGCCAGCAGTTCTCAGGCAGGGGCTGCGGCTTTCTTT. The rearrangement joins TRBV12-3 or TRBV12-4 to TRBJ1-1; TRBD1 is a possible D gene (6 bases). The CDR3 is 13 residues long. Trimming removed 4 bases at V and 11 bases at J, with 17 bases between.

The chain employs TRBV6-4 and TRBJ2-7, with D possibly being TRBD1 (5 bases). V was shortened by 6 bases and J by 6 bases, with 15 bases between the two germline ends. The CDR3 consists of 13 residues. Germline-derived CDR1 and CDR2 are MRHNA and SNTAGT. The CDR3 nucleotides read TGTGCCAGCAGAGGGTTACAGGACCCCGAGCAGTACTTC. Translated, it gives CASRGLQDPEQYF.

This chain connects TRBV10-3 to TRBJ1-6; the D is unclear. Trimming shortened V by 6 bases and J by 9 bases, and 9 bases separated the two germline ends. The CDR3 is 12 residues long. Per the germline V gene, CDR1 is ENHRY and CDR2 is SYGVKD. CDR3 sequence: CAISFPGSPLHF. The CDR3 DNA reads TGTGCCATCAGCTTTCCTGGTTCACCCCTCCACTTT.

The V call is TRBV29-1, the J call TRBJ2-5; 7 nucleotides agree with TRBD1. The trim removed 6 bases at V and 2 bases at J, leaving 9 bases unmatched. This CDR3 has 14 residues. The germline CDR1 and CDR2 sequences are SQVTM and ANQGSEA. The CDR3 coding sequence is TGCAGCGTAACGACAGGGAGTGTACAAGAGACCCAGTACTTC. Its translation is CSVTTGSVQETQYF.

The chain combines TRBV28 with TRBJ2-7, with D maybe TRBD1 (6 bases). The CDR3 has 13 residues. V dropped 6 bases and J dropped 4 bases, with 13 bases sitting between them. Germline-derived CDR1 and CDR2 are MDHEN and SYDVKM. CDR3 sequence reads: CASSSGQTYEQYF. The CDR3 coding sequence is TGTGCCAGCAGCTCGGGACAAACTTACGAGCAGTACTTC.

The chain is built from TRBV5-3 and TRBJ1-4; D remains ambiguous. TRBV5-3 is identified as an open reading frame with a role that is uncertain. The V gene lost 0 bases and the J gene lost 4 bases, with 10 bases spanning the gap. There are 15 residues in the CDR3. The CDR3: CARSLEAGNNEKLFF. CDR3 nucleotide sequence: TGTGCCAGAAGCTTGGAGGCAGGCAATAATGAAAAACTGTTTTTT.

The rearrangement links TRBV10-3 to TRBJ2-7, with 10 bases lining up with TRBD1. With 5 bases clipped from V and 4 bases from J, the junction kept 5 bases outside the gene matches. The CDR3 has 14 residues. Germline V gene data show CDR1 as ENHRY and CDR2 as SYGVKD. DNA of the CDR3: TGTGCCATCAGTAGACAGGGGGCGACATACGAGCAGTACTTC. It yields the protein CAISRQGATYEQYF.

Written as DNA, the CDR3 is TGTGCCAGCAGTTTCACGGGACACCAGCAGTTCTTC. This codes for CASSFTGHQQFF. The chain has TRBV12-3 or TRBV12-4 and TRBJ2-1, with D perhaps TRBD1 (6 bases). Between the trimmed V and J ends, which lost 3 bases and 11 bases, there was a span of 11 bases. The CDR3 length is 12 residues.

The CDR3 nucleotides read TGTGCCAGCAGCCAAGATCGTGGAGGGGGTGCCTACGAGCAGTACTTC. Residues: CASSQDRGGGAYEQYF. The rearrangement joins TRBV4-2 to TRBJ2-7; the D call may be TRBD1 or TRBD2 (6 bases each). The CDR3 covers 16 residues. Germline assignment: CDR1 LGHNA and CDR2 YNFKEQ. Between the trimmed V and J ends, which lost 0 bases and 2 bases, there was a span of 14 bases.

The chain employs TRBV4-2 and TRBJ2-1; TRBD1 or TRBD2 may be the D gene (5 bases each). The CDR3 loop spans 15 amino acids. The ends were cut back, 3 bases at V and 4 bases at J, with 13 bases in the middle. Germline CDR1 reads LGHNA; CDR2 reads YNFKEQ. The CDR3 DNA sequence: TGTGCCAGCAGCCACCGGGACCCTAAGTACAATGAGCAGTTCTTC. Translating gives CASSHRDPKYNEQFF.

The V gene is TRBV7-2, the J gene TRBJ2-3, with 8 nucleotides matching TRBD2. Germline V gives CDR1 SGHTA, CDR2 FQGNSA. The CDR3 is 16 residues long. Germline trimming cut 5 bases from V and 1 base from J; bases unmatched to any gene: 8. The CDR3 sequence: CASSLRRGAGTDTQYF. The CDR3 DNA is TGTGCCAGCAGCCTCAGGCGGGGGGCGGGCACAGATACGCAGTATTTT.

The rearrangement uses TRBV5-6 and TRBJ2-7; D gene unclear. Germline lookup yields CDR1 SGHDT and CDR2 YYEEEE. V dropped 2 bases and J dropped 3 bases, with 6 bases sitting between them. The CDR3 consists of 12 residues. The CDR3 DNA reads TGTGCCAGCAGCTTTGGGGACTACGAGCAGTACTTC. Protein product: CASSFGDYEQYF.